These T cell receptor beta chains were read from a single sample in a study of Ad26.COV2.S vaccination and SARS-CoV-2 variants. Sequencing used immunoSEQ multiplex PCR; TCRdb keeps in-frame clones, though not all of them. The sample records more than 300,000 clones, approximately 86% being singletons. Source: peripheral blood, taken in a trial of Ad26.COV2.S vaccine versus placebo. All receptors come from a person aged 18 to 59 who received the Ad26.COV2.S COVID-19 vaccine or a placebo. CDR3s include the opening cysteine and the closing phenylalanine or tryptophan. Each record gives: J gene, clone size, D gene, V gene, CDR3 DNA, CDR3 protein. D genes are given only for firm matches. The size entry is marked missing in some rows and otherwise reads once, few, many or a size class.

J gene: TRBJ1-3; clone size: NA; D gene: NA; V gene: TRBV25-1; CDR3 DNA: TGTGCCAGCAGTGAATATGGAACAACTGGAAACACCATATATTTT; CDR3 protein: CASSEYGTTGNTIYF
J gene: TRBJ2-3; clone size: NA; D gene: TRBD2; V gene: TRBV5-1; CDR3 DNA: TGCGCCAGCAGCACGACTAGCGGGGGGCCAGATACGCAGTATTTT; CDR3 protein: CASSTTSGGPDTQYF
J gene: TRBJ1-2; clone size: NA; D gene: NA; V gene: TRBV9; CDR3 DNA: TGTGCCAGCAGCGTAACAGACAGTCAAGCTAACTATGGCTACACCTTC; CDR3 protein: CASSVTDSQANYGYTF
J gene: TRBJ2-5; clone size: NA; D gene: NA; V gene: TRBV7-6; CDR3 DNA: TGTGCCAGCAGCTTAGGGCCAGCGGAAGAGACCCAGTACTTC; CDR3 protein: CASSLGPAEETQYF
J gene: TRBJ1-1; clone size: NA; D gene: NA; V gene: TRBV5-4; CDR3 DNA: TGTGCCAGCAGCCCCGGACAGAATTTCGCTACAGCTTTCTTT; CDR3 protein: CASSPGQNFATAFF
J gene: TRBJ2-1; clone size: NA; D gene: TRBD1; V gene: TRBV19; CDR3 DNA: TGTGCCAGTAGTACCCTCGGGACAGGGGTCTATGAGCAGTTCTTC; CDR3 protein: CASSTLGTGVYEQFF
J gene: TRBJ2-1; clone size: once; D gene: TRBD1; V gene: TRBV2; CDR3 DNA: TGTGCCAGCAGTGAGTTCAGGGGGATATACAATGAGCAGTTCTTC; CDR3 protein: CASSEFRGIYNEQFF
J gene: TRBJ1-3; clone size: NA; D gene: NA; V gene: TRBV7-9; CDR3 DNA: TGTGCCAGCAGTTATGGTTTCTCTGGAAACACCATATATTTT; CDR3 protein: CASSYGFSGNTIYF
J gene: TRBJ1-5; clone size: NA; D gene: NA; V gene: TRBV30; CDR3 DNA: TGTGCCTGGAGTGTAGCAGGGGCGAGGCAGCCCCAGCATTTT; CDR3 protein: CAWSVAGARQPQHF
J gene: TRBJ1-1; clone size: NA; D gene: NA; V gene: TRBV9; CDR3 DNA: TGTGCCAGCAGCTCGACCTTCGGTGGAGCTGAAGCTTTCTTT; CDR3 protein: CASSSTFGGAEAFF